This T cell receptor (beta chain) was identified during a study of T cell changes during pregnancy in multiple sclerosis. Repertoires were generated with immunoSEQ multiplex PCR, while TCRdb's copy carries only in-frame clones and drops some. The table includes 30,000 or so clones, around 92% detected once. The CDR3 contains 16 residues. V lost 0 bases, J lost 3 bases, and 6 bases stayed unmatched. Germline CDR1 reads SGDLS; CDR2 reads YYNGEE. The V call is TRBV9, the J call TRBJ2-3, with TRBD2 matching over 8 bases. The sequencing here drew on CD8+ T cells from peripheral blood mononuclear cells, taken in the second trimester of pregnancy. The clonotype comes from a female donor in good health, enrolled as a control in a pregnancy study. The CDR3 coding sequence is TGTGCCAGCAGCGTAGGGTATAGCGGGGTAACAGATACGCAGTATTTT. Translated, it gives CASSVGYSGVTDTQYF.